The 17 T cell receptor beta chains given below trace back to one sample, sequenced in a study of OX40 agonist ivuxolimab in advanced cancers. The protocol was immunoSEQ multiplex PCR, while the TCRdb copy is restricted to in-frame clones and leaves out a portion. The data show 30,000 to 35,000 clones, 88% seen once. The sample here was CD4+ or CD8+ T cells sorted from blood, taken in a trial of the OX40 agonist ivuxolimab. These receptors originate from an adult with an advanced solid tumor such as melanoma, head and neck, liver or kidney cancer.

The CDR3 loop is CASSLRGLLNNEQFF. DNA for the CDR3: TGTGCCAGCAGTTTAAGGGGACTGCTCAACAATGAGCAGTTCTTC. This chain links TRBV27 with TRBJ2-1; a possible D gene is TRBD2 (6 bases). The CDR3 totals 15 residues. Germline lookup yields CDR1 MNHEY and CDR2 SMNVEV (reference sequence). Trimming left V 2 bases short and J 5 bases short, with 13 bases between.

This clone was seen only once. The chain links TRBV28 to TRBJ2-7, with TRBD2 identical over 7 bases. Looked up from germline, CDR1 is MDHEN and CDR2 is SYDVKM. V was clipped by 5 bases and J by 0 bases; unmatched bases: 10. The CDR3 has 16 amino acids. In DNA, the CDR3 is TGTGCCAGCAGTCTAGCGGACGGTTACAGCTCCTACGAGCAGTACTTC. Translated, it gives CASSLADGYSSYEQYF.

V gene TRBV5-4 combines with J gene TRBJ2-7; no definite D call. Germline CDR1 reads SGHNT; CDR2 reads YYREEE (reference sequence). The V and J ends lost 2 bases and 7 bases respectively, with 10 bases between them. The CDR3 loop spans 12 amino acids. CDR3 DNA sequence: TGTGCCAGCAGCTTAATGGGTTTAGAGCAGTACTTC. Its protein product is CASSLMGLEQYF.

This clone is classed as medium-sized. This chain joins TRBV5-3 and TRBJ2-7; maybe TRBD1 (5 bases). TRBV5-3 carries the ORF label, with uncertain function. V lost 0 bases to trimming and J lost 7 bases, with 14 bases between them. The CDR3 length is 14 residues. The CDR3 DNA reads TGTGCCAGAAGCTTGGTACAGGTGTTTAGGGAGCAGTACTTC. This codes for CARSLVQVFREQYF.

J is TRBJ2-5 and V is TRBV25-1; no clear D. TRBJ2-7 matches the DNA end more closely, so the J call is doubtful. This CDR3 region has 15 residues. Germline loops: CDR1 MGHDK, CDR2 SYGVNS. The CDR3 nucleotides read TGTGCCAGCAGTCCTAGGGATTTTGATGTTTACGAGCAGTACTTC. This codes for CASSPRDFDVYEQYF.

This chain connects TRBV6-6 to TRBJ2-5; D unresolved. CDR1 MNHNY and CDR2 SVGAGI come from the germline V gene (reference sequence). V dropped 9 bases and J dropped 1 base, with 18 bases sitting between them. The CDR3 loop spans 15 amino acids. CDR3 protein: CASSPTWTLQETQYF. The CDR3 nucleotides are TGTGCCAGTAGCCCCACCTGGACCCTCCAAGAGACCCAGTACTTC.

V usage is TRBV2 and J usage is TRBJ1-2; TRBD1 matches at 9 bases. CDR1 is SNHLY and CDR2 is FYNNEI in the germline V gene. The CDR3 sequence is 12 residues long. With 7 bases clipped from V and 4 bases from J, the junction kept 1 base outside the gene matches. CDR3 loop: CASTTGGYGYTF. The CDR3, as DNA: TGTGCCAGCACGACAGGGGGCTATGGCTACACCTTC.

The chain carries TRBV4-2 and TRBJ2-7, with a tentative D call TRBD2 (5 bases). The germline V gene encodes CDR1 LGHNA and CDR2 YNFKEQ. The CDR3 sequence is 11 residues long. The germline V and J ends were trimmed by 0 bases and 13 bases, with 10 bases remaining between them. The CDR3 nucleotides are TGTGCCAGCAGCCAAGATAGGAGGCTTTACTTC. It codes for CASSQDRRLYF.

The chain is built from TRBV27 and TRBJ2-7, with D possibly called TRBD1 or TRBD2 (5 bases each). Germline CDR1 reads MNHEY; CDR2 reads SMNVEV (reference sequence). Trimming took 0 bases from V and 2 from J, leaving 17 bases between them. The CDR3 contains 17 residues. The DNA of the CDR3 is TGTGCCAGCAGTTTATCAGCCTATGGTCGGGGCACCTACGAGCAGTACTTC. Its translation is CASSLSAYGRGTYEQYF.

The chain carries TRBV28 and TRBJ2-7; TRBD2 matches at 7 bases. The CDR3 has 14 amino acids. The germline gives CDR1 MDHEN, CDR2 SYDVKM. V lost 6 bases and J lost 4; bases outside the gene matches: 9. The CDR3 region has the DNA TGTGCCAGCAGCCTCCTAGCGGAAACGTACGAGCAGTACTTC. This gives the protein CASSLLAETYEQYF.

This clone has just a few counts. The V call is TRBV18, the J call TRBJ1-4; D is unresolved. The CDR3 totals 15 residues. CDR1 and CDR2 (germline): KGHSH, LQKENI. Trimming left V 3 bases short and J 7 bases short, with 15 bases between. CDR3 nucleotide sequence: TGTGCCAGCTCACCGACCGTGGGTGTGAGTGAAAAACTGTTTTTT. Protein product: CASSPTVGVSEKLFF.

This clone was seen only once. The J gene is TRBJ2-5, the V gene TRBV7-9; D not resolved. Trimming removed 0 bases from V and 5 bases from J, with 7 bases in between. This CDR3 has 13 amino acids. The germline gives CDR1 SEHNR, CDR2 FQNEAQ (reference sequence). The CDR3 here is CASSLAPRETQYF. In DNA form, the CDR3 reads TGTGCCAGCAGCTTAGCCCCCCGCGAGACCCAGTACTTC.

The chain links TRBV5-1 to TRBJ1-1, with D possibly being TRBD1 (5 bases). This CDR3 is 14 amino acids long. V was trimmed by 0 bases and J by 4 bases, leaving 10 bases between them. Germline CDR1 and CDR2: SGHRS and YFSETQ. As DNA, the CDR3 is TGCGCCAGCAGCTTGGTGGGGGTGAGCACTGAAGCTTTCTTT. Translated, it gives CASSLVGVSTEAFF.

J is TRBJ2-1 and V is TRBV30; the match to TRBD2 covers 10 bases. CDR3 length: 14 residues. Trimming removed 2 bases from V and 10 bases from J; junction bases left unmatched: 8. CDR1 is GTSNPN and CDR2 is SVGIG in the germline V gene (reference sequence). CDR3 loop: CAWSSLAGTGEQFF. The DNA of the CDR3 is TGTGCCTGGAGTTCACTAGCGGGAACTGGCGAGCAGTTCTTC.

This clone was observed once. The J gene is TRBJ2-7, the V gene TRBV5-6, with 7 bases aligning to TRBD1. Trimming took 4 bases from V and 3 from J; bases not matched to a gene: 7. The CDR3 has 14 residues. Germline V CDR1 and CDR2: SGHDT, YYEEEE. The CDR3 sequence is CASSVRDSYYEQYF. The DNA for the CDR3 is TGTGCCAGCAGCGTCCGGGACAGCTACTACGAGCAGTACTTC.

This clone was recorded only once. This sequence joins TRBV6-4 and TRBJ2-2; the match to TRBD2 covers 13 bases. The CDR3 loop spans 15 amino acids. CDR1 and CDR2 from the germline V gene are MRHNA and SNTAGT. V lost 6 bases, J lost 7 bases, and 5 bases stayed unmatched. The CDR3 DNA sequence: TGTGCCAGCAGAACCGGACTAGCGGGAGACGGGGAGCTGTTTTTT. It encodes CASRTGLAGDGELFF.

In DNA form, the CDR3 reads TGTGCCAGCAGCCCAACCATGGGGCAGGGACTTCCCTACGAGCAGTACTTC. Protein sequence: CASSPTMGQGLPYEQYF. V and J are TRBV7-9 and TRBJ2-7; a possible D gene is TRBD2 (6 bases). The CDR3 contains 17 residues. The germline V gene encodes CDR1 SEHNR and CDR2 FQNEAQ (reference sequence). V shed 5 bases and J shed 2 bases, with 22 bases lying between them. Supplemented by reference TRBV7-9 and TRBJ2-7, the full variable domain reads DTGVSQNPRHKITKRGQNVTFRCDPISEHNRLYWYRQTLGQGPEFLTYFQNEAQLEKSRLLSDRFSAERPKGSFSTLEIQRTEQGDSAMYLCASSPTMGQGLPYEQYFGPGTRLTVT.